This TCR beta chain emerged from a study of long-term antiretroviral therapy in people with HIV. Study-wide points: Across all time points, the repertoire was dominated by clones that expanded before ART.

The length of the CDR3 is 15 residues. Trimming stripped 0 bases from V and 4 bases from J, with 13 bases between. Germline V gene data show CDR1 as SGHRS and CDR2 as YFSETQ. There were no participants with HIV treated outside the United States. Worth noting for this clone: The antigen is undetermined.

Survey level was the resolution at which the v3.0 immunoSEQ assay ran. Generated by immunoSEQ multiplex PCR, the TCRdb table keeps only in-frame clones and is missing some. The table includes some 11,000 clones, around four fifths detected once. The sequence was collected from a man aged 25-45 years with HIV. Sequences were derived from unsorted PBMCs, sampled at the start of antiretroviral therapy, before treatment. The chain employs TRBV5-1 and TRBJ2-5; perhaps TRBD2 as D (5 bases). This CDR3 reads CASSLVRARGETQYF. The CDR3, as DNA: TGCGCCAGCAGCTTGGTGAGGGCGCGAGGAGAGACCCAGTACTTC.